This T cell receptor (beta chain) was retrieved from a study of cytomegalovirus exposure and HLA in healthy donors. The study, taken as a whole, reports: Most TCR beta V segments were productive about 87% or about 30% of the time in an earlier analysis.

In the case of this clone: Antigen specificity is unknown.

V lost 0 bases and J 4 bases, leaving 12 bases between the germline ends. The CDR3 is 16 residues long. Germline-derived CDR1 and CDR2 are SGHTA and FQGNSA. Primers: 60 Vbeta forward and 13 Jbeta reverse. Method: immunoSEQ multiplex PCR; TCRdb's copy keeps in-frame clones and lacks some. Of around 100,000 clones listed, about 80% were seen once; the top ten hold about 5.3%. The sequenced sample was PBMCs. This clonotype was sampled from a man between 60 and 70 years old in good health and CMV-seropositive. V usage is TRBV7-2 and J usage is TRBJ2-2; D might be TRBD2 (6 bases). This CDR3 is CASSLARGYSTGELFF. The CDR3 DNA is TGTGCCAGCAGCTTAGCGCGGGGCTACTCCACCGGGGAGCTGTTTTTT.